These T cell receptor beta chains were read from a single sample in a study of T cells in Graves' hyperthyroidism and ophthalmopathy. TCRdb itself ran the multiplex PCR reads through MiXCR, one entry per CDR3 protein. The sample lists 530,000 or so distinct CDR3 sequences, about 24% seen once, with about 11% in the top ten. The material sequenced was blood. These receptors were collected from a woman in her 30s with Graves' ophthalmopathy. Each CDR3 is given with its conserved first and last residue. Fields, in order: J gene, D gene, V gene, clone size, CDR3 DNA, CDR3 protein. The D gene is left open where the match is weak. Clone sizes are given selectively: once, few, many, or a class where the clone is expanded.

TRBJ2-7	NA	TRBV12-3/TRBV12-4	many	TGTGCCAGCAGTTTCGGCAGTCAGAACTACGAGCAGTACTTC	CASSFGSQNYEQYF
TRBJ2-7	NA	TRBV6-5	many	TGTGCCAGCAGTTATACAGGGTCCGAGCAGTACTTC	CASSYTGSEQYF
TRBJ1-5	NA	TRBV4-1	few	TGCGCCAGCAGCCTCGGAGGTGGACAGCTCCTCGGGCCCCAGCATTTT	CASSLGGGQLLGPQHF
TRBJ2-5	TRBD2	TRBV6-5	NA	TGTGCCAGCAGTTACGGACTAGCGGGGGGGCCGGAGACCCAGTACTTC	CASSYGLAGGPETQYF
TRBJ2-7	NA	TRBV3-1	many	TGTGCCAGCAGCCAAACGGGGATGGGTCCCTACGAGCAGTACTTC	CASSQTGMGPYEQYF
TRBJ2-7	NA	TRBV12-3/TRBV12-4	many	TGTGCCAGCAGTTTAGAGGGGGATTTCTACGAGCAGTACTTC	CASSLEGDFYEQYF
TRBJ2-5	TRBD2	TRBV20-1	many	TGCAGTGCTAGTCACAGTGGGGGGGATCAAGAGACCCAGTACTTC	CSASHSGGDQETQYF
TRBJ1-1	NA	TRBV6-5	many	TGTGCCAGCAGTTACAGGGGGGCCTACCAAACCAACACTGAAGCTTTCTTT	CASSYRGAYQTNTEAFF
TRBJ2-4	TRBD1	TRBV30	NA	TGTGCCTGGAGTGAAGACAGGGGGTTCAAAAACATTAAGTACTTC	CAWSEDRGFKNIKYF
TRBJ1-2	TRBD1	TRBV20-1	NA	TGCAGTGCTTCGACAGGGATCGATGGCTACACCTTC	CSASTGIDGYTF
TRBJ2-7	TRBD2	TRBV11-2	many	TGTGCCAGCAGCTGGGCCTCGGGACTAGGGTACGAGCAGTACTTC	CASSWASGLGYEQYF
TRBJ1-3	NA	TRBV12-3/TRBV12-4	NA	TGTGCCAGCAGTACCGTAGTCACCATATATTTT	CASSTVVTIYF
TRBJ1-2	NA	TRBV6-5	NA	TGTGCCAGCAGTTCCTCGTTAAGCTATGGCTACACCTTC	CASSSSLSYGYTF
TRBJ2-7	NA	TRBV7-2	many	TGTGCCAGCAGCTTACATTGGGGAATGGGCTACGAGCAGTACTTC	CASSLHWGMGYEQYF
TRBJ2-7	TRBD2	TRBV28	few	TGTGCCAGCAGCTACATGGCCGGGACTAGCGGGATTGAGAACTACGAGCAGTACTTC	CASSYMAGTSGIENYEQYF
TRBJ1-2	NA	TRBV7-8	NA	TGTGCCAGCAAAACAGGGATTTTGGACTATGGCTACACCTTC	CASKTGILDYGYTF
TRBJ2-5	TRBD2	TRBV18	few	TGTGCCAGCTCACCTCGGACTAGCGGGGCGATGCAGACCCAGTACTTC	CASSPRTSGAMQTQYF
TRBJ2-5	TRBD2	TRBV7-2	many	TGTGCCAGCAGTGGGGGGAGGGAAGGGACCCAGTACTTC	CASSGGREGTQYF
TRBJ2-2	TRBD1	TRBV12-3/TRBV12-4	NA	TGTGCCAGCAGCGGGACAGGGATCCTCGGCGGGGAGCTGTTTTTT	CASSGTGILGGELFF
TRBJ1-2	NA	TRBV28	many	TGTGCCAGCAGTACACAGGGACATAGGGATGGCTACACCTTC	CASSTQGHRDGYTF
TRBJ1-1	NA	TRBV12-3/TRBV12-4	NA	TGTGCCAGCAGTTTAGTCGTAGGGTACCGAGCTTTCTTT	CASSLVVGYRAFF
TRBJ1-5	NA	TRBV6-5	NA	TGTGCCAGCAGTATACAGGGTTCATCACAGCCCCAGCATTTT	CASSIQGSSQPQHF
TRBJ2-7	NA	TRBV12-3/TRBV12-4	few	TGTGCCAGCAGTTTAGCCCACAGGGACGAGCAGTACTTC	CASSLAHRDEQYF
TRBJ2-5	TRBD1	TRBV11-3	many	TGTGCCAGCAGCTTAGGGGACAGGGAACAAGAGACCCAGTACTTC	CASSLGDREQETQYF
TRBJ2-7	NA	TRBV6-1	few	TGTGCCAGCAGAGGACAGCTCTCCTACGAGCAGTACTTC	CASRGQLSYEQYF
TRBJ2-5	NA	TRBV6-2/TRBV6-3	many	TGTGCCAGCAGTTATGAATCCCGACTACGGGAGACCCAGTACTTC	CASSYESRLRETQYF
TRBJ2-2	NA	TRBV7-9	many	TGTGCCAGCAGTCGAGCTGGAGGCTTCGCCGGGGAGCTGTTTTTT	CASSRAGGFAGELFF
TRBJ2-7	NA	TRBV6-2/TRBV6-3	many	TGTGCCAGCGAAGACAGTAACTACGAGCAGTACTTC	CASEDSNYEQYF
TRBJ2-5	NA	TRBV30	many	TGTGCCTGGAGTGAACAGGCTGGAGGCCAAGAGACCCAGTACTTC	CAWSEQAGGQETQYF
TRBJ1-2	TRBD1	TRBV6-5	NA	TGTGCCAGCAGTTACCAGACCGGGACAGGGTTTGGCTACACCTTC	CASSYQTGTGFGYTF
TRBJ1-1	NA	TRBV18	many	TGTGCCAGCTCCGGGGGAGTGGAAACTGAAGCTTTCTTT	CASSGGVETEAFF
TRBJ1-1	NA	TRBV5-1	many	TGCGCCAGCAGCTTGGACCAGGATCTGAGGGGCACTGAAGCTTTCTTT	CASSLDQDLRGTEAFF
TRBJ1-1	TRBD1	TRBV7-2	NA	TGTGCCAGCAGCCGACAGGGATATAACACTGAAGCTTTCTTT	CASSRQGYNTEAFF
TRBJ2-7	NA	TRBV10-3	NA	TGTGCCATCAGTGAGTTCCCCGGGACGGACTACGAGCAGTACTTC	CAISEFPGTDYEQYF
TRBJ1-1	NA	TRBV12-5	NA	TGTGCTAGTGTGGGCAATCCGAACACTGAAGCTTTCTTT	CASVGNPNTEAFF
TRBJ2-3	NA	TRBV7-3	NA	TGTGCCAGCAGCTTAGGACGGAGCACAGATACGCAGTATTTT	CASSLGRSTDTQYF
TRBJ1-1	NA	TRBV6-1	few	TGTGCCAGCAGCGGGGGGCCGACCCGGGACAACCTGAAAGCTTTCTTT	CASSGGPTRDNLKAFF
TRBJ1-2	TRBD1	TRBV4-2	NA	TGTGCCAGCAGCCACCGTGCTTTGGGACAGAACTATGGCTACACCTTC	CASSHRALGQNYGYTF
TRBJ1-6	NA	TRBV27	many	TGTGCCAGCAGTCCTCAGGGCCCCGATTCACCCCTCCACTTT	CASSPQGPDSPLHF
TRBJ2-7	TRBD1	TRBV12-3/TRBV12-4	many	TGTGCCAGCAGTCCTGGACAGGTCTCCTACGAGCAGTACTTC	CASSPGQVSYEQYF
TRBJ2-7	NA	TRBV19	many	TGTGCCAGTAGGGGGGATAGCTCCTACGAGCAGTACTTC	CASRGDSSYEQYF
TRBJ2-7	TRBD1	TRBV12-3/TRBV12-4	NA	TGTGCCAGCAGACCCGGGACAGGGAGCCACGAGCAGTACTTC	CASRPGTGSHEQYF
TRBJ1-1	NA	TRBV6-1	few	TGTGCCAGCAGAGACAGTAGAGCGGTACGTACTGAAGCTTTCTTT	CASRDSRAVRTEAFF
TRBJ2-7	TRBD1	TRBV3-1	few	TGTGCCAGCAGCCAAGATCGGGGACAGTATAGAGAGCAGTACTTC	CASSQDRGQYREQYF
TRBJ2-7	NA	TRBV6-1	few	TGTGCCAGCAGGGGATCTACTCCCTACGAGCAGTACTTC	CASRGSTPYEQYF
TRBJ2-7	NA	TRBV20-1	many	TGCAGTGCAACGGCTGCTGGAGAGCAGTACTTC	CSATAAGEQYF
TRBJ1-2	NA	TRBV19	many	TGTGCCAGTAGTATAAAGATGGCGGCAAGTTATGGCTACACCTTC	CASSIKMAASYGYTF
TRBJ2-7	NA	TRBV11-2	many	TGTGCCAGCAGCTTAGGGCAGTATCTCTCCTACGAGCAGTACTTC	CASSLGQYLSYEQYF
TRBJ2-7	TRBD1	TRBV4-2	NA	TGTGCCAGCAGCCAAAATCCGGGACAGGGAAACTACGAGCAGTACTTC	CASSQNPGQGNYEQYF
TRBJ1-6	NA	TRBV30	many	TGTGCCTGGATTGCCGGGACGACAAATTCACCCCTCCACTTT	CAWIAGTTNSPLHF
TRBJ1-1	NA	TRBV6-1	NA	TGTGCCGGCAAAGGAACAGTCCAAATGAACACTGAAGCTTTCTTT	CAGKGTVQMNTEAFF
TRBJ2-3	NA	TRBV11-2	NA	TGTGCCAGCAGCCGCGACAGGGACTACACAGATACGCAGTATTTT	CASSRDRDYTDTQYF
TRBJ2-5	TRBD2	TRBV20-1	many	TGCAGTGCTAGAGGTGGTAGCGGGGTCCAAGAGACCCAGTACTTC	CSARGGSGVQETQYF
TRBJ2-7	NA	TRBV6-1	NA	TGTGCCAGCACGAACCGACTACCCCTCTTCGGCTCCTACGAGCAGTACTTC	CASTNRLPLFGSYEQYF
TRBJ2-4	NA	TRBV2	many	TGTGCCGGCTACTCGTTAGCCAAAAACATTCAGTACTTC	CAGYSLAKNIQYF